This T cell receptor (beta chain) originates from a study of blood T cells in healthy people across ages. Study-level points and caveats: No one knew whether donors had CMV, which possibly confounded expanded clonotype changes.

This clonotype has only a few counts. Its antigen is not identified. A J-beta primer mix and a sample-barcoded 5' primer were used in a second PCR of about 7 to 12 cycles. One entry per CDR3 protein results from TCRdb running MiXCR on the 5' RACE reads. The sample records over 1,300,000 distinct CDR3 sequences, around 55% being singletons. The origin of this receptor is a young man in good health. The sequenced sample was blood.

The CDR3: CASCDLGSLWGYTF. The CDR3 coding sequence is TGTGCCAGCTGCGATCTGGGCAGCCTTTGGGGCTACACCTTC. The chain employs TRBV6-1 and TRBJ1-2; D gene ambiguous. Trimming took 8 bases from V and 8 from J, leaving 21 bases between them. Germline V CDR1 and CDR2: MNHNS, SASEGT. The CDR3 sequence is 14 residues long.